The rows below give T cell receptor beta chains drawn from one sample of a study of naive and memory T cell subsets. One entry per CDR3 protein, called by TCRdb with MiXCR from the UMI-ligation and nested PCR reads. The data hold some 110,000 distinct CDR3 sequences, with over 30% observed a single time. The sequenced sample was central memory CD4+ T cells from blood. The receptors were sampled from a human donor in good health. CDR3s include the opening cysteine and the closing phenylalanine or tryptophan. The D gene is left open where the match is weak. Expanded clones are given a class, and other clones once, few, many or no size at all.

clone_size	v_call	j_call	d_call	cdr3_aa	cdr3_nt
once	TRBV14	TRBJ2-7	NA	CASRDSSFYDEQYF	TGTGCCAGCAGGGACTCTAGCTTTTACGACGAGCAGTACTTC
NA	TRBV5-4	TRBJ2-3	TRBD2	CASSLGGTSLRTDTQYF	TGTGCCAGCAGCTTGGGCGGGACTAGCCTACGCACAGATACGCAGTATTTT
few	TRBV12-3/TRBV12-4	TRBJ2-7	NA	CASSLESGHQNYYEQYF	TGTGCCAGCAGTTTAGAGTCCGGTCACCAGAATTACTACGAGCAGTACTTC
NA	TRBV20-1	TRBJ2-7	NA	CSAAPGAQGYEQYF	TGCAGTGCTGCCCCAGGGGCGCAGGGATACGAGCAGTACTTC
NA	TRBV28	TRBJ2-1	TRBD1	CASSLAGGYEQFF	TGTGCCAGCAGTTTAGCAGGGGGCTACGAGCAGTTCTTC
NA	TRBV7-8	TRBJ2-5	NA	CASSFMAGPSQETQYF	TGTGCCAGCAGCTTTATGGCAGGGCCGTCTCAAGAGACCCAGTACTTC
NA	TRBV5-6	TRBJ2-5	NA	CASSFRAGAWETQYF	TGTGCCAGCAGCTTTAGGGCGGGGGCGTGGGAGACCCAGTACTTC
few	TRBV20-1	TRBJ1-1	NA	CSAVEHPMNTEAFF	TGCAGTGCTGTCGAGCATCCCATGAACACTGAAGCTTTCTTT
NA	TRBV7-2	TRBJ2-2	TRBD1	CASSFIRDRGRTGELFF	TGTGCCAGCAGCTTTATCCGGGACAGAGGAAGGACCGGGGAGCTGTTTTTT
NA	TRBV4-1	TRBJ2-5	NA	CASSQNQGGVETQYF	TGCGCCAGCAGCCAAAACCAGGGGGGAGTGGAGACCCAGTACTTC
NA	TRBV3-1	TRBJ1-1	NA	CASSQVAGTEAFF	TGTGCCAGCAGCCAAGTTGCGGGGACTGAAGCTTTCTTT
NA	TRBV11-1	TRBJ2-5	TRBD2	CASSKRLAGGPTETQYF	TGTGCCAGCAGCAAAAGACTAGCGGGAGGGCCTACAGAGACCCAGTACTTC
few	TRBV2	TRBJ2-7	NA	CASSAEYEQYF	TGTGCCAGCAGTGCAGAATACGAGCAGTACTTC
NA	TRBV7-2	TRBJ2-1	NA	CASSLANRNNEQFF	TGTGCCAGCAGCTTAGCGAACAGGAACAATGAGCAGTTCTTC
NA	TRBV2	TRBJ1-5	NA	CASNVINNQPQHF	TGTGCCAGCAACGTGATTAACAATCAGCCCCAGCATTTT
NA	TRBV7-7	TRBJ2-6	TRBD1	CASSFTDPPTGTVASGANVLTF	TGTGCTAGCAGCTTTACAGATCCCCCCACAGGGACAGTCGCTTCTGGGGCCAACGTCCTGACTTTC
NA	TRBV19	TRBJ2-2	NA	CASSMEKRSGELFF	TGTGCCAGTAGTATGGAGAAACGTTCCGGGGAGCTGTTTTTT
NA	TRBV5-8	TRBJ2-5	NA	CASSLTRVGLETQYF	TGTGCCAGCAGCTTGACGCGGGTAGGGCTAGAGACCCAGTACTTC
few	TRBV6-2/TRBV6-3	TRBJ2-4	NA	CAVRPDSTKNIQYF	TGTGCCGTCCGGCCGGACTCCACCAAAAACATTCAGTACTTC
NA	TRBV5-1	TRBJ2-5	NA	CASSLDSTGQQTQYF	TGCGCCAGCAGCTTGGACTCGACAGGTCAACAGACCCAGTACTTC
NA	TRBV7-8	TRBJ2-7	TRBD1	CASSLWDRLHEQYF	TGTGCCAGCAGCTTATGGGACAGGCTCCACGAGCAGTACTTC
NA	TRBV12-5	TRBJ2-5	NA	CASGLVLGHRQETQYF	TGTGCTAGTGGTTTGGTATTGGGCCACCGCCAAGAGACCCAGTACTTC
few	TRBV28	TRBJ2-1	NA	CASSLGSGTESYNEQFF	TGTGCCAGCAGTTTAGGATCCGGGACGGAATCCTACAATGAGCAGTTCTTC
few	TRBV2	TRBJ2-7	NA	CASSVAGSYEQYF	TGTGCCAGCAGTGTAGCAGGCTCCTACGAGCAGTACTTC
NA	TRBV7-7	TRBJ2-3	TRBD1	CASSPQTGQGDTQYF	TGTGCTAGCAGCCCCCAGACAGGGCAGGGAGATACGCAGTATTTT
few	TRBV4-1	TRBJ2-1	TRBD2	CASSQEGRESYNEQFF	TGCGCCAGCAGCCAAGAAGGGCGGGAGTCCTACAATGAGCAGTTCTTC